Below, one T cell receptor (beta chain) is given with its context. What it recognizes is unknown. The data are from a study of beta chain features in type 1 diabetes. Investigators reverse transcribed all isolated RNA, so they sequenced expressed TCRB transcripts. Clones were read by immunoSEQ multiplex PCR, and TCRdb kept only the in-frame ones, dropping some. This sample carries about 48,000 clones, roughly 40% of them seen once, and the ten largest clones take 1.4% to 1.5%. Study-level results: PCR may have favored shorter templates equally in patients and controls. People with Type 1 diabetes carried modestly yet significantly shorter TCRB CDR3s in all four CD4+ subsets.

The CDR3 extends over 13 amino acids. With V trimmed by 0 bases and J by 6 bases, 1 base remained unmatched. Germline CDR1 GTSNPN, CDR2 SVGIG (reference sequence). The material sequenced was Tregs from blood. The rearrangement links TRBV30 to TRBJ1-5; 8 nucleotides align to TRBD1. The sequence came from a man aged 25 to 45 with type 1 diabetes. CDR3 in amino acids: CAWSVTGGQPQHF. CDR3 nucleotide sequence: TGTGCCTGGAGTGTAACAGGGGGTCAGCCCCAGCATTTT.